Listed here are 32 T cell receptor beta chains from one sample, sequenced in a study of CXCR3-negative and CXCR3-positive naive CD8 T cells. It was by 5' RACE with UMI labels that the TRB cDNA libraries were prepared. TCRdb derives one entry per CDR3 protein from the 5' RACE reads, leaving out DNA. The listing records around 140,000 distinct CDR3 sequences. No cognate antigen is known for these TCRs. Study observations and caveats: The TRB CDR3s that CXCR3-positive naive cells carried were more hydrophobic than those of CXCR3-negative naive cells.

Sample: naive CXCR3+ CD8+ T cells from blood. Subset given: CD45RO-CCR7+CD27+CD95- naive CD8+ T cells expressing CXCR3 (TNR3+). The receptors shown here come from a human donor in good health. Some clones in this sample may be carry-over from other donors' samples.

The gene calls are TRBV6-5 and TRBJ2-7; TCRdb's assignment of TRBD1 cannot be checked, as there is no DNA. The germline CDR1 and CDR2 sequences are MNHEY and SVGAGI. The CDR3 is 15 residues long. The CDR3 reads CASSSGDRTDYEQYF.

This chain uses TRBV13 with TRBJ2-1; the TCRdb call, TRBD2, lacks DNA for checking. This CDR3 spans 17 amino acids. Germline V gene sequence: CDR1 PRHDT, CDR2 FYEKMQ (reference sequence). The CDR3 spells CASSPGGTSGSYNEQFF.

The chain has TRBV7-2 and TRBJ2-5; TCRdb lists TRBD1, though no DNA is available to test this call. This CDR3 contains 14 residues. Per the germline V gene, CDR1 is SGHTA and CDR2 is FQGNSA. The CDR3 spells CASSLYSPDETQYF.

The chain joins TRBV4-1 to TRBJ2-7; TCRdb designates TRBD2, a call that cannot be tested without DNA. CDR1 and CDR2 from the germline V gene are MGHRA and YSYEKL. The CDR3 extends over 18 amino acids. The CDR3 region is CASSQTLPDTQISYEQYF.

This chain uses TRBV7-8 with TRBJ1-2; TCRdb calls TRBD1, which cannot be checked without DNA. The CDR3 spans 16 residues. Germline lookup yields CDR1 SGHVS and CDR2 FQNEAQ. The CDR3 spells CASTGWGAGRGYGYTF.

CDR3 in amino acids: CASSLVGLAGDEQFF. The chain carries TRBV5-1 and TRBJ2-1; no DNA is available, so the TRBD2 call from TCRdb remains unchecked. Germline values: CDR1 SGHRS, CDR2 YFSETQ. The CDR3 sequence is 15 residues long.

The gene calls are TRBV4-1 and TRBJ2-7. Germline V lookup: CDR1 MGHRA, CDR2 YSYEKL. The CDR3 totals 15 residues. The CDR3 loop reads CASSQVHGQPYEQYF.

The chain employs TRBV5-8 and TRBJ2-1; there is no DNA to check the TCRdb D call of TRBD2. This CDR3 is built from 17 residues. Germline-derived CDR1 and CDR2 are SGHTS and YDEGEE. CDR3 region: CASGGLAGVGFYNEQFF. The full variable domain, completed using reference TRBV5-8 and TRBJ2-1, is EAGVTQSPTHLIKTRGQQATLRCSPISGHTSVYWYQQALGLGLQFLLWYDEGEERNRGNFPPRFSGRQFPNYSSELNVNALELEDSALYLCASGGLAGVGFYNEQFFGPGTRLTVL.

The genes are TRBV7-9 and TRBJ1-2; without DNA, the TCRdb call of TRBD1 cannot be checked. CDR3 size: 14 residues. Germline-derived CDR1 and CDR2 are SEHNR and FQNEAQ (reference sequence). The CDR3 spells CASSRGTGTYGYTF. The entire variable domain, with the rest obtained from reference TRBV7-9 and TRBJ1-2, is as follows: DTGVSQNPRHKITKRGQNVTFRCDPISEHNRLYWYRQTLGQGPEFLTYFQNEAQLEKSRLLSDRFSAERPKGSFSTLEIQRTEQGDSAMYLCASSRGTGTYGYTFGSGTRLTVV.

The V and J genes are TRBV28 and TRBJ1-1; without DNA, the TCRdb call of TRBD1 cannot be checked. CDR3 size: 15 residues. The germline CDR1 and CDR2 sequences are MDHEN and SYDVKM. The CDR3 loop reads CANSFKMSWGTEAFF.

The gene calls are TRBV5-1 and TRBJ2-5. The CDR3 has 15 amino acids. Looked up from germline, CDR1 is SGHRS and CDR2 is YFSETQ. This CDR3 is CASTLGNGYQETQYF.

CDR3 sequence: CASSFVGGISGAVNEQFF. The genes are TRBV28 and TRBJ2-1; the TRBD2 assignment by TCRdb is unverifiable without DNA. This CDR3 is 18 amino acids long. Germline V CDR1 and CDR2: MDHEN, SYDVKM.

The chain employs TRBV4-3 and TRBJ2-5. There are 15 residues in the CDR3. Looked up from germline, CDR1 is LGHNA and CDR2 is YSLEER. CDR3 residues: CASSQEMRNQETQYF.

This chain uses TRBV6-5 with TRBJ1-1. From germline, CDR1 is MNHEY and CDR2 SVGAGI. This CDR3 spans 13 amino acids. The CDR3 sequence: CASSEGGNTEAFF.

The chain is built from TRBV29-1 and TRBJ2-3. This CDR3 has 11 amino acids. Germline CDR1 SQVTM, CDR2 ANQGSEA. Here the CDR3 reads CSVEIEITQYF.

The V gene is TRBV3-2, the J gene TRBJ2-7. TRBV3-2 is assigned pseudogene status. This CDR3 region has 14 residues. The CDR3: CASSQEHRNYEQYF.

The CDR3 is CASSLGGQGVQTEAFF. The chain joins TRBV7-9 to TRBJ1-1; TCRdb reports TRBD1, a call that lacks DNA to check it against. Germline lookup yields CDR1 SEHNR and CDR2 FQNEAQ (reference sequence). CDR3 length: 16 residues. The whole variable domain, remainder taken from reference TRBV7-9 and TRBJ1-1, is DTGVSQNPRHKITKRGQNVTFRCDPISEHNRLYWYRQTLGQGPEFLTYFQNEAQLEKSRLLSDRFSAERPKGSFSTLEIQRTEQGDSAMYLCASSLGGQGVQTEAFFGQGTRLTVV.

V is TRBV29-1 and J is TRBJ2-1; absent DNA, TCRdb's TRBD1 call cannot be checked. The CDR3 extends over 13 amino acids. Germline CDR1 and CDR2: SQVTM and ANQGSEA. The CDR3 region is CSALTGASNEQFF.

The chain couples TRBV5-5 to TRBJ2-7; TCRdb lists TRBD2, though no DNA is available to test this call. Germline CDR1 and CDR2: SGHKS and YYEKEE (reference sequence). CDR3 size: 14 residues. CDR3 sequence reads: CASSHGTLDYEQYF.

V gene TRBV28 combines with J gene TRBJ1-2. CDR3 length: 16 amino acids. Germline CDR1 is MDHEN and CDR2 is SYDVKM. The CDR3 sequence is CASSVRSSGPVYGYTF.

The chain carries TRBV20-1 and TRBJ1-5; TCRdb reports TRBD1, a call that lacks DNA to check it against. The CDR3 has 16 residues. Germline V CDR1 and CDR2: DFQATT, SNEGSKA (reference sequence). The chain's CDR3 is CSARGFGTESNQPQHF.

The gene calls are TRBV6-5 and TRBJ1-4; checking the TCRdb D call of TRBD1 is not possible without DNA. This CDR3 is built from 16 residues. Germline CDR1 reads MNHEY; CDR2 reads SVGAGI. The CDR3 spells CASSYRDTGGGEKLFF.

The chain carries TRBV29-1 and TRBJ2-1. The CDR3 spans 12 residues. Germline assignment: CDR1 SQVTM and CDR2 ANQGSEA. The CDR3 loop is CSVEEESDEQFF.

V and J are TRBV27 and TRBJ2-1; TCRdb reports TRBD2, a call that lacks DNA to check it against. The CDR3 loop spans 15 amino acids. The V gene's germline CDR1 is MNHEY and CDR2 SMNVEV (reference sequence). CDR3 sequence: CASSFGLAGASEQFF.

The chain joins TRBV28 to TRBJ2-2; no DNA is available, so the TRBD1 call from TCRdb remains unchecked. CDR1 and CDR2 from the germline V gene are MDHEN and SYDVKM. The length of the CDR3 is 16 residues. This CDR3 reads CASRYRTGVISGELFF.

This sequence joins TRBV29-1 and TRBJ2-5; with no DNA, the TCRdb D assignment of TRBD1 cannot be verified. Germline CDR1 SQVTM, CDR2 ANQGSEA. There are 13 residues in the CDR3. The chain's CDR3 is CSVLADSQETQYF.

This CDR3 is CASSLRRTDYYQETQYF. The chain carries TRBV5-5 and TRBJ2-5. The CDR3 covers 17 residues. Germline V gene lookup returns CDR1 SGHKS and CDR2 YYEKEE (reference sequence).

The chain joins TRBV13 to TRBJ2-7; the D call from TCRdb, TRBD2, cannot be confirmed without DNA. Germline CDR1 reads PRHDT; CDR2 reads FYEKMQ (reference sequence). The CDR3 consists of 16 residues. CDR3 loop: CASSSRTSGSTYEQYF. The full variable domain, in which reference TRBV13 and TRBJ2-7 provide the parts outside the CDR3, is AAGVIQSPRHLIKEKRETATLKCYPIPRHDTVYWYQQGPGQDPQFLISFYEKMQSDKGSIPDRFSAQQFSDYHSELNMSSLELGDSALYFCASSSRTSGSTYEQYFGPGTRLTVT.

The chain recombines TRBV5-1 with TRBJ2-7. This CDR3 spans 14 amino acids. Germline V gene lookup returns CDR1 SGHRS and CDR2 YFSETQ. CDR3 residues: CASSWGQDSYEQYF.

The V and J genes are TRBV28 and TRBJ1-2. The germline CDR1 and CDR2 sequences are MDHEN and SYDVKM. The CDR3 spans 14 residues. The CDR3 loop is CASSLSGDYYGYTF.

The rearrangement links TRBV29-1 to TRBJ2-7. The CDR3 contains 11 residues. Germline assignment: CDR1 SQVTM and CDR2 ANQGSEA. The CDR3 sequence: CSVKHGYEQYF.

This chain connects TRBV28 to TRBJ2-7. This CDR3 is built from 12 residues. Germline-derived CDR1 and CDR2 are MDHEN and SYDVKM. CDR3 protein: CASSAFTYEQYF.